Listed here are 28 T cell receptor beta chains from one sample, sequenced in a study of blood T cell repertoires in COVID-19. Repertoires were generated with immunoSEQ multiplex PCR, while TCRdb's copy carries only in-frame clones and drops some. The profile shows fewer than 450,000 clones, roughly 90% of them singletons. Sequencing used peripheral blood. Source of these receptors: a woman aged 70-85 years with COVID-19, enrolled during active disease.

This clone was seen at least ten times. This chain links TRBV25-1 with TRBJ1-3, with D perhaps TRBD1 (6 bases). Deletions cut 5 bases from V and 0 bases from J, with 11 bases between. Looked up from germline, CDR1 is MGHDK and CDR2 is SYGVNS. The CDR3 sequence is 15 residues long. CDR3 bases: TGTGCCAGCAGTCCGCGGACAGACTCTGGAAACACCATATATTTT. As protein: CASSPRTDSGNTIYF.

Here the CDR3 reads CASSSSRDNYGYTF. In DNA form, the CDR3 reads TGCGCCAGCAGCTCGAGCAGGGATAACTATGGCTACACCTTC. The chain combines TRBV5-1 with TRBJ1-2; tentative D call: TRBD1 (5 bases). The CDR3 runs to 14 residues. Germline CDR1 and CDR2: SGHRS and YFSETQ. V was pared by 3 bases and J by 1 base, with 10 bases between.

This chain connects TRBV19 to TRBJ1-4; D is possibly TRBD1 (5 bases). V lost 4 bases to trimming and J lost 5 bases, with 17 bases between them. Germline lookup yields CDR1 LNHDA and CDR2 SQIVND (reference sequence). The CDR3 spans 16 residues. CDR3: CASSTGGVLRNEKLFF. The CDR3 DNA follows: TGTGCCAGTAGTACTGGAGGGGTGTTGCGGAATGAAAAACTGTTTTTT.

CDR3 residues: CASSIGDENEKLFF. The DNA of the CDR3 is TGTGCCAGTAGTATAGGAGATGAAAATGAAAAACTGTTTTTT. This chain links TRBV19 with TRBJ1-4; D unresolved. This CDR3 contains 14 residues. V lost 1 base, J lost 5 bases, and 8 bases lay in between. The germline V gene encodes CDR1 LNHDA and CDR2 SQIVND (reference sequence). The entire variable domain, with the rest obtained from reference TRBV19 and TRBJ1-4, is as follows: DGGITQSPKYLFRKEGQNVTLSCEQNLNHDAMYWYRQDPGQGLRLIYYSQIVNDFQKGDIAEGYSVSREKKESFPLTVTSAQKNPTAFYLCASSIGDENEKLFFGSGTQLSVL.

The V and J genes are TRBV25-1 and TRBJ1-1; TRBD1 agrees at 11 bases. This CDR3 has 14 amino acids. Trimming cost V 7 bases and J 4 bases; bases outside gene matches: 5. The V gene's germline CDR1 is MGHDK and CDR2 SYGVNS. CDR3 residues: CASIGQGASTEAFF. The CDR3, as DNA: TGTGCCAGCATTGGACAGGGGGCGTCCACTGAAGCTTTCTTT.

The sample holds a few counts of this clone. J is TRBJ1-3 and V is TRBV5-6; 8 nucleotides align to TRBD1. Per the germline V gene, CDR1 is SGHDT and CDR2 is YYEEEE. This CDR3 has 14 residues. V dropped 4 bases and J dropped 3; count of bases not matched to a gene: 3. Here the CDR3 reads CASSPGTGGNTIYF. The CDR3 nucleotides read TGTGCCAGCAGCCCTGGGACAGGTGGAAACACCATATATTTT.

This clone was observed a few times. The chain has TRBV2 and TRBJ2-7; 8 bases map to TRBD1. Germline CDR1 is SNHLY and CDR2 is FYNNEI. This CDR3 spans 13 amino acids. Trimming cost V 8 bases and J 1 base; bases outside gene matches: 4. This CDR3 reads CASGGTGSYEQYF. As DNA, the CDR3 is TGTGCCAGCGGGGGGACAGGTTCCTACGAGCAGTACTTC.

The rearrangement joins TRBV2 to TRBJ1-2; D gene uncertain. Germline values: CDR1 SNHLY, CDR2 FYNNEI. The ends were cut back, 2 bases at V and 5 bases at J, with 15 bases in the middle. CDR3 length: 15 amino acids. CDR3: CASSEQEGAYYGYTF. The DNA of the CDR3 is TGTGCCAGCAGTGAACAGGAGGGCGCTTATTATGGCTACACCTTC.

DNA of the CDR3: TGTGCCTGGAAAACTAGCGGTTCGTACAATGAGCAGTTCTTC. Protein sequence: CAWKTSGSYNEQFF. This chain links TRBV30 with TRBJ2-1; TRBD2 matches at 8 bases. V shed 4 bases, J shed 4 bases, and the junction held 6 bases outside the gene matches. The CDR3 totals 14 residues. Germline assignment: CDR1 GTSNPN and CDR2 SVGIG (reference sequence).

The chain links TRBV6-5 to TRBJ2-7; no definite D call. The germline V gene has CDR1 MNHEY and CDR2 SVGAGI. This CDR3 region has 14 residues. V lost 7 bases and J lost 5, with 18 bases in between. As DNA, the CDR3 is TGTGCCAGCACCCGCGATGCAGGTTCGAACGAGCAGTACTTC. Translating gives CASTRDAGSNEQYF.

The rearrangement links TRBV2 to TRBJ1-3; no firm D call. The CDR3 totals 14 residues. Germline V gene data show CDR1 as SNHLY and CDR2 as FYNNEI. V was cut by 8 bases and J by 3 bases, with 14 bases left in between. The CDR3 sequence: CASLGVIGGNTIYF. The CDR3 DNA follows: TGTGCCAGCTTGGGAGTTATAGGTGGAAACACCATATATTTT.

The rearrangement links TRBV18 to TRBJ1-2; 9 positions match TRBD1. This CDR3 spans 16 amino acids. Germline CDR1 reads KGHSH; CDR2 reads LQKENI. J gave up 5 bases and V 3 bases, and 10 bases lay outside the gene matches. CDR3 bases: TGTGCCAGCTCACCCTTGACAGGGGGACTCTCGTATGGCTACACCTTC. Protein sequence: CASSPLTGGLSYGYTF. Full variable domain (missing parts from reference TRBV18 and TRBJ1-2): NAGVMQNPRHLVRRRGQEARLRCSPMKGHSHVYWYRQLPEEGLKFMVYLQKENIIDESGMPKERFSAEFPKEGPSILRIQQVVRGDSAAYFCASSPLTGGLSYGYTFGSGTRLTVV.

The rearrangement uses TRBV4-1 and TRBJ1-1, with a tentative D call TRBD1 (5 bases). Germline assignment: CDR1 MGHRA and CDR2 YSYEKL. Trimming removed 1 base from V and 1 base from J, with 10 bases in between. CDR3 length: 15 residues. The CDR3 nucleotides are TGCGCCAGCAGCCAAGTTAGCGGGGCGAACACTGAAGCTTTCTTT. Protein: CASSQVSGANTEAFF.

This clone has a single count. The chain recombines TRBV2 with TRBJ1-2; the D is unclear. The CDR3 covers 14 residues. Germline V gene data show CDR1 as SNHLY and CDR2 as FYNNEI. Trimming took 4 bases from V and 4 from J, leaving 13 bases between them. The CDR3 DNA sequence: TGTGCCAGCAGTGTAGGAGGTCAGCTCTATGGCTACACCTTC. It specifies CASSVGGQLYGYTF.

The V and J genes are TRBV4-1 and TRBJ1-6, with 8 bases identical to TRBD1. The V gene end was trimmed by 4 bases and the J gene end by 5 bases; junction bases not matched to a gene: 1. CDR3 length equals 14 residues. Germline V CDR1 and CDR2: MGHRA, YSYEKL. The CDR3 region is CASSLGQDNSPLHF. CDR3 DNA: TGCGCCAGCAGCCTGGGACAGGATAATTCACCCCTCCACTTT.

V usage is TRBV28 and J usage is TRBJ1-1; no firm D call. The germline gives CDR1 MDHEN, CDR2 SYDVKM. The CDR3 spans 13 residues. Trimming removed 6 bases at V and 2 bases at J, with 10 bases between. The CDR3 loop reads CASRYGANTEAFF. The CDR3 DNA follows: TGTGCCAGCAGATATGGAGCAAACACTGAAGCTTTCTTT.

The J gene is TRBJ1-6, the V gene TRBV5-1; possibly TRBD1 for D (6 bases). Germline V gene sequence: CDR1 SGHRS, CDR2 YFSETQ. This CDR3 region has 14 residues. V dropped 0 bases and J dropped 10 bases, with 11 bases sitting between them. The CDR3 protein is CASSLDREGSPLHF. CDR3 coding DNA: TGCGCCAGCAGCTTGGACAGGGAGGGGTCACCCCTCCACTTT.

This chain joins TRBV29-1 and TRBJ1-1; D may be TRBD1 (5 bases). The V gene's germline CDR1 is SQVTM and CDR2 ANQGSEA. The CDR3 covers 13 residues. V lost 6 bases to trimming and J lost 5 bases, with 16 bases between them. The CDR3 coding sequence is TGCAGCGTCAAGAATGGGGGAGGAACTGAAGCTTTCTTT. Translated, it gives CSVKNGGGTEAFF.

The rearrangement joins TRBV6-5 to TRBJ1-1; possible D gene TRBD1, 6 bases. The CDR3 is 13 residues long. The V gene's germline CDR1 is MNHEY and CDR2 SVGAGI. V was trimmed by 6 bases and J by 4 bases, leaving 12 bases between them. The CDR3 spells CASSRGVGTEAFF. Written as DNA, the CDR3 is TGTGCCAGCAGCAGGGGTGTAGGCACTGAAGCTTTCTTT.

The chain joins TRBV15 to TRBJ1-5, with a tentative D call TRBD1 (5 bases). CDR1 and CDR2 (germline): LNHNV, YYDKDF (reference sequence). The CDR3 covers 14 residues. Trimming shortened V by 0 bases and J by 9 bases, and 12 bases separated the two germline ends. The CDR3 reads CATSRDPGDLPQHF. The CDR3, as DNA: TGTGCCACCAGCAGAGATCCGGGGGATCTGCCCCAGCATTTT.

CDR3 in DNA: TGTGCCAGCAGACCCCTAGTATTCCGCACAGATACGCAGTATTTT. Amino acid sequence: CASRPLVFRTDTQYF. This chain links TRBV6-6 with TRBJ2-3; no reliable D call. V lost 6 bases, J lost 1 base, and 14 bases lay in between. The CDR3 has 15 amino acids. Germline V lookup: CDR1 MNHNY, CDR2 SVGAGI (reference sequence).

V and J are TRBV12-3 or TRBV12-4 and TRBJ2-4; D remains ambiguous. The CDR3 has 13 residues. V was pared by 5 bases and J by 6 bases, with 11 bases between. The CDR3 DNA sequence: TGTGCCAGCAGTCCGCAGGTGGGAAACATTCAGTACTTC. Its translation: CASSPQVGNIQYF.

V is TRBV6-5 and J is TRBJ2-7, with 11 bases identical to TRBD1. Germline CDR1 MNHEY, CDR2 SVGAGI. V trimming: 10 bases; J trimming: 5 bases; junction bases outside the gene matches: 7. The CDR3 is 13 amino acids. The CDR3 is CATRTGGGNEQYF. In nucleotides, the CDR3 is TGTGCCACCCGGACAGGGGGCGGCAACGAGCAGTACTTC.

This clone has just a few counts. This rearrangement joins TRBV27 to TRBJ2-2; TRBD1 matches 9 bases. Germline CDR1 reads MNHEY; CDR2 reads SMNVEV (reference sequence). The CDR3 is 17 amino acids. The junction had 9 bases not matched to a gene; V was cut back by 4 bases and J by 3 bases. The CDR3 here is CASSSSLDRGYTGELFF. CDR3 coding DNA: TGTGCCAGCAGTTCCTCCTTAGACAGGGGGTACACCGGGGAGCTGTTTTTT.

This chain joins TRBV27 and TRBJ1-5; unclear D gene. Germline-derived CDR1 and CDR2 are MNHEY and SMNVEV (reference sequence). The CDR3 loop spans 13 amino acids. The germline V and J ends were trimmed by 4 bases and 3 bases, with 7 bases remaining between them. CDR3 in DNA: TGTGCCAGCAGTTCCAACACCAATCAGCCCCAGCATTTT. Residues: CASSSNTNQPQHF.

This chain links TRBV6-6 with TRBJ2-3, with D possibly being TRBD2 (5 bases). Germline loops: CDR1 MNHNY, CDR2 SVGAGI (reference sequence). This CDR3 has 16 amino acids. Trimming took off 6 bases at V and 9 bases at J, with 25 bases between the two ends. The CDR3 is CASSPTRIWPDSTQYF. In DNA, the CDR3 is TGTGCCAGCAGCCCAACACGGATCTGGCCGGACTCGACGCAGTATTTT.

The chain is built from TRBV7-2 and TRBJ1-1; D ambiguous. Trimming took off 6 bases at V and 5 bases at J, with 10 bases between the two ends. Germline V CDR1 and CDR2: SGHTA, FQGNSA. CDR3 size: 12 residues. Written as DNA, the CDR3 is TGTGCCAGCAGGGAAGGAGGGACTGAAGCTTTCTTT. The encoded protein is CASREGGTEAFF.

V is TRBV5-6 and J is TRBJ2-5; 7 bases map to TRBD1. Germline V lookup: CDR1 SGHDT, CDR2 YYEEEE. The CDR3 spans 14 residues. Trimming took 2 bases from V and 2 from J; bases not matched to a gene: 3. The CDR3 region has the DNA TGTGCCAGCAGCTTTGACAGGGCTCAAGAGACCCAGTACTTC. Translating gives CASSFDRAQETQYF.